Sequencing of this T cell receptor beta chain was carried out in a study of T cell responses to AZD1222 COVID-19 vaccine (dated by TCRdb to the early 2020s). Regarding the research as a whole: A total of just over 230 trial participants underwent TCR sequencing, of whom some 210 received two doses of AZD1222 and about 26 received two doses of the MenACWY control vaccine. Enrollment into the trials was organized by age into subgroups of 18-55, 56-69 and 70-plus years, and those subgroups contained roughly 150, 30 and 60 TCR-sequenced participants, respectively.

Paper-wide results and their limitations: Nearly half of unique spike-specific TCRs reportedly recognized epitopes outside regions mutated in the B.1.351 and B.1.1.7 variants. Conclusions about previously exposed vaccinees were limited because only six or seven AZD1222 recipients were SARS-CoV-2 seropositive at baseline. Participants were mostly white British, with more females than males. The authors suggested clonal diversity may have been underestimated. Vaccine-associated CD4 TCRs spanned the whole spike protein, with dominant responses in regions 160-218 and 743-854. In the small 56-69-year group, the increase in depth fell short of significance, most likely because of low power. After two AZD1222 doses, spike-specific TCR breadth and depth were significantly higher than at day 0 and than in MenACWY recipients. Because no samples from the day 14 peak response were available, repertoires could be characterized only after the peak T cell response.

The sample's time point label is to be understood as: about 28 days (+/-7) after the second vaccine dose. The treatment or condition tag for this specimen amounts to: meningococcal conjugate vaccine given as trial control. Samples from vaccinated people were obtained from the UK trials COV001 and COV002, which included a single-blind randomized controlled phase 2/3 trial of AZD1222 (ChAdOx1 nCoV-19) in healthy adults. For TCRbeta chain sequencing, PBMC samples were collected from trial participants at day 0 and at day 28 after the second dose. V loses 5 bases, J loses 3 bases, and the germline ends lie 14 bases apart. Reading the germline V gene gives CDR1 SGHVS and CDR2 FQNEAQ. Taken from cysteine to phenylalanine, the CDR3 has 14 residues. CDR3 DNA only is kept here, 42 bases in frame from base 1. The CDR3 regions of human TCRbeta chains were analyzed by immunosequencing. For the original study's pipeline: TCRs in the repertoires were compared against a reference library of SARS-CoV-2-specific TCRs that had been generated with the MIRA antigen-specificity platform. Breadth was defined as the fraction of unique TCRs that were SARS-CoV-2-associated. Depth was defined as the fraction of total T cells that were SARS-CoV-2-associated. Each spike-specific TCR was assigned to its reactive spike region and to a CD4 or CD8 class using the MIRA data. Log10-transformed breadth and depth values were compared by one-way ANOVA with Sidak's multiple comparisons tests. In TCRdb, the immuneACCESS table is reduced to in-frame sequences with V and J assigned. These tables do not hold every clone; where another copy was compared, an unresolved V gene accounts for under half, and the others remain unexplained. V and J calls and clone size are those listed in that table; D and trimming were worked out from the DNA. The sample yields roughly 190,000 clones; around 94% were counted once. The ten largest clonotypes hold around 3.6% of the sample.

As to this clone: It lacks a known antigen. Within one base of it there is no much larger clone, and no base qualities were kept.

This TCR came from an adult who received the MenACWY meningococcal vaccine as a control. The specimen comprised peripheral blood, sampled 28 days after the second dose of the MenACWY control vaccine. The chain couples TRBV7-8 to TRBJ2-7; TRBD2 is a weak D gene call, 5 bases matching. The DNA sequence is TGTGCCAGCAGCCCCAGAACTAGTGACTACGAGCAGTACTTC. Protein translation: CASSPRTSDYEQYF.